A single sample gave rise to the 29 T cell receptor beta chains below, sequenced in a study of blood T cells in healthy people across ages. Primed by a sample-barcoded 5' primer and a J-beta primer mix, a second PCR proceeded for roughly 7 to 12 cycles. Via MiXCR, TCRdb re-called the 5' RACE reads, giving one row per CDR3 protein. The table records about 720,000 distinct CDR3 sequences, approximately 25% of them present only once. The sample was also linked to a second study, of T cells of mothers and their children.

Sequenced input: blood. The receptors were sampled from a boy between 10 and 17 years old in good health.

This clonotype was detected ten times or more. J is TRBJ1-1 and V is TRBV29-1; no firm D call. The germline gives CDR1 SQVTM, CDR2 ANQGSEA. The V gene lost 6 bases and the J gene lost 6 bases, with 14 bases spanning the gap. The CDR3 consists of 12 residues. Written as DNA, the CDR3 is TGCAGCGTGGGTAGTCGAATGGCTGAAGCTTTCTTT. Translated, it gives CSVGSRMAEAFF.

Many counts were recorded for this clonotype. The rearrangement joins TRBV5-4 to TRBJ2-1, with D perhaps TRBD2 (6 bases). Germline CDR1 SGHNT, CDR2 YYREEE (reference sequence). V dropped 0 bases and J dropped 5 bases, with 6 bases sitting between them. The CDR3 extends over 13 amino acids. CDR3 coding DNA: TGTGCCAGCAGCTTGGGACTAGACAATGAGCAGTTCTTC. Its translation is CASSLGLDNEQFF.

V and J are TRBV28 and TRBJ2-7; a weak D match, TRBD1 (6 bases). The CDR3 has 13 amino acids. The V gene lost 4 bases and the J gene lost 3 bases, with 10 bases spanning the gap. Germline assignment: CDR1 MDHEN and CDR2 SYDVKM. CDR3 sequence: CASSSTGNYEQYF. The CDR3 DNA reads TGTGCCAGCAGTTCAACAGGGAACTACGAGCAGTACTTC.

This clonotype has only a few counts. The chain joins TRBV12-1 to TRBJ1-4. TRBV12-1 is tagged as a pseudogene. This CDR3 spans 15 amino acids. The CDR3 DNA reads TGTGCCAGCAGCTTTGCGCGCGGGGACGGCGAAAAACTGTTTTTT. Protein product: CASSFARGDGEKLFF.

V is TRBV28 and J is TRBJ1-4, with 7 bases identical to TRBD1. V shed 3 bases and J 3 bases; nucleotides not matched to a gene: 4. This CDR3 spans 15 amino acids. Germline values: CDR1 MDHEN, CDR2 SYDVKM. The CDR3 DNA reads as TGTGCCAGCAGTTTGTCGGACAGGTCTAATGAAAAACTGTTTTTT. Translating it yields CASSLSDRSNEKLFF.

V gene TRBV7-2 combines with J gene TRBJ1-1; the D gene is possibly TRBD1 (6 bases). The CDR3 has 16 amino acids. Germline V CDR1 and CDR2: SGHTA, FQGNSA. V lost 0 bases to trimming and J lost 5 bases, with 16 bases between them. This CDR3 is CASSLASGGAGTEAFF. The CDR3 DNA sequence: TGTGCCAGCAGCTTAGCGTCGGGGGGCGCAGGGACTGAAGCTTTCTTT.

V is TRBV28 and J is TRBJ2-4; perhaps TRBD1 as D (5 bases). Between the trimmed V and J ends, which lost 3 bases and 7 bases, there was a span of 10 bases. CDR1 MDHEN and CDR2 SYDVKM come from the germline V gene. The CDR3 sequence is 13 residues long. CDR3 nucleotides: TGTGCCAGCAGTTTCAGGACACAGAACATTCAGTACTTC. It is translated as CASSFRTQNIQYF.

This clonotype was picked up a small number of times. This chain joins TRBV7-2 and TRBJ1-4; D not certain. Trimming pared 4 bases from V and 8 bases from J, leaving 17 bases between. The germline V gene encodes CDR1 SGHTA and CDR2 FQGNSA. CDR3 length: 15 amino acids. The CDR3 protein is CASSWVTMGAEKLFF. The CDR3 DNA reads as TGTGCCAGCAGCTGGGTGACGATGGGAGCGGAAAAACTGTTTTTT.

The V and J genes are TRBV20-1 and TRBJ2-7, with 7 bases aligning to TRBD1. Trimming removed 6 bases from V and 1 base from J; junction bases left unmatched: 9. The CDR3 is made up of 14 amino acids. The germline CDR1 and CDR2 sequences are DFQATT and SNEGSKA (reference sequence). The CDR3 spells CSAAKGQRSYEQYF. The CDR3 nucleotides read TGCAGTGCAGCTAAGGGACAGAGATCCTACGAGCAGTACTTC.

This clonotype was seen a few times. The chain joins TRBV12-3 or TRBV12-4 to TRBJ2-5; D possibly corresponds to TRBD1 (5 bases). The CDR3 consists of 15 residues. Trimming cost V 6 bases and J 1 base, with 15 bases left between them. The CDR3 sequence is CASRIKGSPQETQYF. CDR3 sequence (DNA): TGTGCCAGCAGAATAAAGGGGTCACCCCAAGAGACCCAGTACTTC.

This clonotype was counted only a few times. The genes are TRBV9 and TRBJ2-5, with a tentative D call TRBD2 (5 bases). Matching the DNA end better, TRBJ2-7 makes the J call doubtful. This CDR3 has 14 residues. CDR1 is SGDLS and CDR2 is YYNGEE in the germline V gene. CDR3 DNA sequence: TGTGCCAGCAGCCCCGAGGGCAAGGTCTACGAGCAGTACTTC. It is translated as CASSPEGKVYEQYF.

The sample holds a few counts of this clonotype. The chain uses TRBV20-1 and TRBJ2-1; D call uncertain. The V end was cut by 8 bases, the J end by 3 bases, with 14 bases between. This CDR3 region has 13 residues. Germline V gives CDR1 DFQATT, CDR2 SNEGSKA (reference sequence). The CDR3 is CSPKQRNYNEQFF. The CDR3 nucleotides read TGCAGTCCGAAACAGAGAAACTACAATGAGCAGTTCTTC.

This clonotype was picked up a small number of times. The chain combines TRBV12-3 or TRBV12-4 with TRBJ2-1; no definite D call. The CDR3 is 14 residues long. Trimming cost V 8 bases and J 0 bases, with 11 bases left between them. CDR3 DNA: TGTGCCAGCCGACCGCTTAGCTCCTACAATGAGCAGTTCTTC. It encodes CASRPLSSYNEQFF.

This clonotype appeared a few times. This rearrangement joins TRBV7-2 to TRBJ2-5; 8 positions match TRBD1. The CDR3 has 14 residues. The V and J ends lost 5 bases and 6 bases, in that order; junction bases with no gene match: 8. Germline assignment: CDR1 SGHTA and CDR2 FQGNSA. CDR3 in DNA: TGTGCCAGCAGCCGCGGGCAGGGGGCGCAGACCCAGTACTTC. Protein sequence: CASSRGQGAQTQYF. The whole variable domain, filled in from reference TRBV7-2 and TRBJ2-5, reads GAGVSQSPSNKVTEKGKDVELRCDPISGHTALYWYRQSLGQGLEFLIYFQGNSAPDKSGLPSDRFSAERTGGSVSTLTIQRTQQEDSAVYLCASSRGQGAQTQYFGPGTRLLVL.

This clonotype was observed at least ten times. The J gene is TRBJ1-4, the V gene TRBV28; 7 bases map to TRBD1. The CDR3 spans 14 residues. The V segment lost 2 bases and the J segment 5 bases; nucleotides outside the gene matches: 2. Germline-derived CDR1 and CDR2 are MDHEN and SYDVKM. The CDR3 DNA sequence: TGTGCCAGCAGTTTAAGGGACAGAAATGAAAAACTGTTTTTT. Its translation: CASSLRDRNEKLFF.

This chain uses TRBV7-3 with TRBJ2-5; D not resolved. Gene TRBJ2-1 matches the end of the DNA better, so the J call may be wrong. The germline V gene has CDR1 SGHTA and CDR2 FQGTGA. This CDR3 has 13 residues. CDR3 nucleotide sequence: TGTGCCAGCAGCCTCGACCATTACAATGAGCAGTTCTTC. Protein product: CASSLDHYNEQFF.

The sample holds a few counts of this clonotype. The genes are TRBV29-1 and TRBJ2-5, with TRBD1 matching 7 bases. In germline, CDR1 is SQVTM, CDR2 ANQGSEA. V was pared by 7 bases and J by 4 bases, with 15 bases of the junction left unmatched. The CDR3 runs to 15 residues. CDR3 in DNA: TGCAGCGCCCCGGAGACAGGGAGAGGGGGAGAGACCCAGTACTTC. Protein: CSAPETGRGGETQYF.

This clonotype came up a few times. This chain uses TRBV11-2 with TRBJ2-7; 7 nucleotides agree with TRBD1. This CDR3 comprises 21 residues. The V and J ends lost 5 bases and 3 bases, in that order; junction bases with no gene match: 28. Germline loops: CDR1 SGHAT, CDR2 FQNNGV. CDR3 DNA sequence: TGTGCCAGCAGCCGACGTACCGGGACAGTTACATCCCCTTCGACCCTCTACGAGCAGTACTTC. It yields the protein CASSRRTGTVTSPSTLYEQYF.

The J gene is TRBJ2-5, the V gene TRBV5-1, with D unresolved. Trimming took 0 bases from V and 5 from J, leaving 17 bases between them. The CDR3 sequence is 16 residues long. Germline CDR1 and CDR2: SGHRS and YFSETQ. Here the CDR3 DNA reads TGCGCCAGCAGCTTGGGGGTTTCGGATCCCAGGGAGACCCAGTACTTC. This encodes CASSLGVSDPRETQYF.

This clonotype was found many times. The CDR3 nucleotides read TGTGCCACCCAACACCCGGGAGGAAACATTCAGTACTTC. This encodes CATQHPGGNIQYF. The gene calls are TRBV6-5 and TRBJ2-4, with 7 positions matching TRBD2. V lost 10 bases to trimming and J lost 6 bases; unmatched junction nucleotides: 9. The CDR3 contains 13 residues. The V gene's germline CDR1 is MNHEY and CDR2 SVGAGI.

In nucleotides, the CDR3 is TGTGCCAGCACCACCCAAACGCCGGGGCCGAGCAATCAGCCCCAGCATTTT. Amino acid sequence: CASTTQTPGPSNQPQHF. The V and J genes are TRBV28 and TRBJ1-5; D is perhaps TRBD1 (5 bases). Germline V lookup: CDR1 MDHEN, CDR2 SYDVKM. The CDR3 is made up of 17 amino acids. V lost 7 bases, J lost 1 base, and 20 bases lay in between.

The rearrangement links TRBV2 to TRBJ1-1; D unresolved. Germline V gene lookup returns CDR1 SNHLY and CDR2 FYNNEI. The CDR3 is made up of 14 amino acids. The ends were cut back, 1 base at V and 6 bases at J, with 12 bases in the middle. The CDR3: CASSEGRGYAEAFF. Written as DNA, the CDR3 is TGTGCCAGCAGTGAAGGTCGGGGATACGCTGAAGCTTTCTTT.

The rearrangement links TRBV18 to TRBJ2-6; D is undetermined. Per the germline V gene, CDR1 is KGHSH and CDR2 is LQKENI. This CDR3 region has 15 residues. The ends were cut back, 1 base at V and 0 bases at J, with 4 bases in the middle. Written as DNA, the CDR3 is TGTGCCAGCTCACCACTGGACTCTGGGGCCAACGTCCTGACTTTC. This gives the protein CASSPLDSGANVLTF.

This sequence joins TRBV6-6 and TRBJ2-3; D possibly uses TRBD1 or TRBD2 (5 bases each). V was clipped by 5 bases and J by 5 bases, with 20 bases between them. Germline V gives CDR1 MNHNY, CDR2 SVGAGI (reference sequence). The CDR3 spans 16 residues. The CDR3 here is CASSGPVGESKDTQYF. CDR3 DNA sequence: TGTGCCAGCAGTGGACCGGTGGGGGAATCGAAAGATACGCAGTATTTT.

This chain connects TRBV7-2 to TRBJ2-5; no definite D call. The better agreement between TRBJ2-7 and the DNA end casts doubt on the J call. Germline CDR1 reads SGHTA; CDR2 reads FQGNSA. This CDR3 has 13 amino acids. CDR3 protein: CASSLVGRHEQYF. The DNA for the CDR3 is TGTGCCAGCAGCTTAGTAGGAAGGCACGAGCAGTACTTC.

The gene calls are TRBV5-6 and TRBJ1-1, with TRBD1 as a possible D gene (5 bases). Germline V gene sequence: CDR1 SGHDT, CDR2 YYEEEE. The V end was cut by 4 bases, the J end by 0 bases, with 25 bases between. The CDR3 has 19 residues. DNA of the CDR3: TGTGCCAGCAGCACTGGTACAGGCTATTTTCGGGGGGTGAACACTGAAGCTTTCTTT. Translating it yields CASSTGTGYFRGVNTEAFF.

Details on this clonotype: One end of the junction is discordant with germline, which a read error may explain. The chain recombines TRBV11-2 with TRBJ2-4; no clear D gene. CDR3 length: 16 residues. Germline loops: CDR1 SGHAT, CDR2 FQNNGV. The CDR3 region is CASSLPYLLAKNIQYF. The CDR3 bases are TGTGCCAGCAGCTTACCCTACCTCTTAGCCAAAAACATTCAATACTTC.

This chain connects TRBV29-1 to TRBJ2-3; D is uncertain. CDR3 length equals 13 residues. The V end lost 0 bases, the J end lost 0 bases, and 4 bases lay between the germline ends. From germline, CDR1 is SQVTM and CDR2 ANQGSEA. CDR3 region: CSVEDPSTDTQYF. In nucleotides, the CDR3 is TGCAGCGTTGAAGATCCGAGCACAGATACGCAGTATTTT.

This clonotype has a handful of counts. The chain is built from TRBV6-2 or TRBV6-3 and TRBJ2-4; D is possibly TRBD1 (5 bases). Germline assignment: CDR1 MNHEY and CDR2 SVGEGT. Trimming removed 6 bases from V and 0 bases from J, with 12 bases in between. The CDR3 extends over 15 amino acids. CDR3 DNA sequence: TGTGCCAGCAGCCCCAGGGATCTAGCCAAAAACATTCAGTACTTC. This gives the protein CASSPRDLAKNIQYF.